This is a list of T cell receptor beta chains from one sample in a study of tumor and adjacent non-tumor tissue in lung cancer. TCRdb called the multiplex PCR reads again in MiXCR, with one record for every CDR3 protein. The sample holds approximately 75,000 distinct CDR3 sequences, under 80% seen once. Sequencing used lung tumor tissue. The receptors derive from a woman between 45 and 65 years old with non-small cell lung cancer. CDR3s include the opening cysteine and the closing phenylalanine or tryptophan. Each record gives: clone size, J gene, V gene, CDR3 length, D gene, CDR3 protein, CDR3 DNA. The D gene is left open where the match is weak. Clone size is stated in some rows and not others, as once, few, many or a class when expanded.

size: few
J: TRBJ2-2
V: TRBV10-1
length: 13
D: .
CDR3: CASSVSGAGELFF
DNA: TGCGCCAGCAGTGTGTCGGGGGCTGGGGAACTGTTTTTT

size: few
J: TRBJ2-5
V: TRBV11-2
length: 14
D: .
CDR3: CTSSLDQGVETQYF
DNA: TGTACCAGCAGCTTAGATCAGGGTGTAGAGACTCAGTACTTC

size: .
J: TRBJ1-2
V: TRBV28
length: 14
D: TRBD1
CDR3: CASSFGTGRGSYTF
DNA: TGTGCCAGCAGTTTTGGGACAGGGAGGGGTAGCTACACCTTC

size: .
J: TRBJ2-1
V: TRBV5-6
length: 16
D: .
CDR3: CTSSFGMVPSYDEQFF
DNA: TGTACCAGCAGTTTCGGCATGGTGCCCTCCTACGATGAGCAGTTCTTC

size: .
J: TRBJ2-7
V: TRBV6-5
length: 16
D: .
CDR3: CASSYSGIGQSYEQYF
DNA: TGTGCCAGCAGTTACTCGGGTATTGGTCAGAGCTACGAGCAGTACTTC

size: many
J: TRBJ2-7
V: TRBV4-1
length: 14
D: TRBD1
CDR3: CASSPTGAVYEQYF
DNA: TGCGCCAGCAGCCCGACAGGGGCTGTCTACGAGCAGTACTTC

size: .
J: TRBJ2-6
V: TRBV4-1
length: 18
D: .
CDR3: CASSQDLTHRPGTNVLTF
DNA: TGCGCCAGCAGCCAAGATCTGACACACCGCCCTGGGACCAACGTCCTGACTTTC

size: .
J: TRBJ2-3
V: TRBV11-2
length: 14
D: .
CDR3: CANSLGIPTDMQYF
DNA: TGTGCCAACAGCTTAGGGATCCCCACGGATATGCAGTATTTT

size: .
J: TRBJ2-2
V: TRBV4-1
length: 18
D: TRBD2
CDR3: CASSRPRRGGRGTVELFF
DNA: TGCGCCAGCAGCCGCCCCCGAAGGGGAGGGAGGGGCACCGTGGAGCTGTTTTTT

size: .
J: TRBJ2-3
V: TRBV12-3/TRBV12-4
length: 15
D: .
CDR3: CASSFPPPSTDTQYF
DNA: TGTGCCAGCAGTTTTCCCCCTCCTAGCACAGATACGCAGTATTTT

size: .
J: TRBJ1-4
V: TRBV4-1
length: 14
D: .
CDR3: CAVSQGATNEKLFF
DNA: TGCGCCGTCAGCCAAGGGGCAACTAATGAAAAACTGTTTTTT

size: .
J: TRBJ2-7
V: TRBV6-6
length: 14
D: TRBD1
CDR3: CASSPWDSPHEQYF
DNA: TGTGCCAGCAGCCCCTGGGACAGCCCCCACGAGCAGTACTTC

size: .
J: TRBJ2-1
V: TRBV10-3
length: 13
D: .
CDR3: CAISVLVGSEQFF
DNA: TGTGCCATCAGTGTCCTAGTGGGGAGTGAGCAGTTCTTC

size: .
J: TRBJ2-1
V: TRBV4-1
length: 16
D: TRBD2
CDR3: CTSSQPPGLADSEQFF
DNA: TGCACCAGCAGCCAACCACCGGGACTAGCGGACAGTGAGCAGTTCTTC

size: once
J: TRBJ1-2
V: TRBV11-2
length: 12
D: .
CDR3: CASLDWGDGYTF
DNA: TGTGCCAGCTTAGACTGGGGGGATGGCTACACCTTC

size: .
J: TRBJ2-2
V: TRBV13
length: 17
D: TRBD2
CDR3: CASSFSPGLAAARELFF
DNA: TGTGCCAGCAGCTTCTCTCCTGGACTAGCGGCGGCCAGGGAGCTGTTTTTT

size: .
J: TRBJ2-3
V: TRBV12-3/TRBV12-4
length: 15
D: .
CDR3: CASSFGDRTTDTQYF
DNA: TGTGCCAGCAGTTTCGGGGATAGGACCACAGATACGCAGTATTTT

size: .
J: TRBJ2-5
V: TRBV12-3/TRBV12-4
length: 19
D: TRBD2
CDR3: CASSRGHATSGSRVETQYF
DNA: TGTGCCAGCAGTCGTGGGCACGCGACTAGCGGCTCCAGGGTGGAGACCCAGTACTTT

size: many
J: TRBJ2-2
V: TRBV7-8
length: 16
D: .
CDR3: CASSRFGQSNTGELFF
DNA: TGTGCCAGCAGCAGATTCGGACAGTCGAACACCGGGGAGCTGTTTTTT

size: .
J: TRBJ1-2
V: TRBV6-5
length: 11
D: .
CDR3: CARSSGYGYIF
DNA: TGTGCCAGGAGTTCAGGGTATGGCTACATCTTC

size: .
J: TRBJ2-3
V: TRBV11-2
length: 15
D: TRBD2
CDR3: CANSFGGRAIVAQYF
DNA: TGTGCCAACAGCTTCGGCGGGAGGGCAATAGTTGCGCAGTATTTT

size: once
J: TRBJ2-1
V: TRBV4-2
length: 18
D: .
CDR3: CVSSRDAAGRSSYIEQFF
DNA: TGTGTCAGCAGCCGAGACGCCGCGGGGCGCAGCTCCTACATTGAGCAGTTCTTC

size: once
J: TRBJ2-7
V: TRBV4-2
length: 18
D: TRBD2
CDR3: CASSQEGLAGEDGYEQYF
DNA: TGTGCCAGCAGCCAAGAAGGACTAGCGGGAGAAGACGGGTACGAGCAGTATTTC

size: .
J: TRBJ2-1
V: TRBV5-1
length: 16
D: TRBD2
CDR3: CAGRLSGGSSYDEQFF
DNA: TGCGCCGGCAGGCTATCAGGCGGGAGCTCCTACGATGAGCAGTTCTTC

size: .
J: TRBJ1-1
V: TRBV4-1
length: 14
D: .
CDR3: CASSRDLGNTETFF
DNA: TGCGCCAGCTCCCGGGACCTAGGAAACACTGAAACTTTCTTT

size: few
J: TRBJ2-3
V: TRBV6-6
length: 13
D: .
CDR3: CVSSYGGGQPQYF
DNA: TGTGTCAGCAGTTACGGGGGAGGCCAGCCCCAGTATTTT

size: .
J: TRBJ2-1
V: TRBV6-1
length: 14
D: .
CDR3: CASSEVWGGNEQFF
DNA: TGTGCCAGCAGTGAAGTATGGGGAGGTAATGAGCAGTTCTTT

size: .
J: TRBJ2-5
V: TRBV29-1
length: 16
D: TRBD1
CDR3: CSVEDGERGLQESQYF
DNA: TGCAGCGTTGAAGATGGGGAGAGGGGGCTACAAGAGTCCCAGTACTTC

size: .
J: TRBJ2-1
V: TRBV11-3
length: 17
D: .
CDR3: CASSLGSSSSSYDEQFF
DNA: TGTGCTAGCAGCTTAGGGAGTAGCAGCAGCTCCTACGATGAGCAGTTCTTC

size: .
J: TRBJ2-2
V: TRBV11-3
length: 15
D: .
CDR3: CASSWGSQATGELLF
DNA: TGCGCCAGCAGCTGGGGGAGTCAGGCCACCGGGGAGCTGTTATTT

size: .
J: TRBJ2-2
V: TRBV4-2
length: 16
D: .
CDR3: CASTRDTTANNGELFF
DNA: TGTGCCAGCACCCGTGACACTACCGCCAACAACGGGGAGCTGTTTTTT

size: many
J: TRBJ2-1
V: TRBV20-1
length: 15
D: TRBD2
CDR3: CSARGGSESYNEQFF
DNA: TGCAGTGCTAGGGGGGGGAGTGAATCCTACAATGAGCAGTTCTTC

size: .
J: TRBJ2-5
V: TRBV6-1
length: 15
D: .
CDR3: CTSSTIGGDKETQYF
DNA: TGTACCAGCAGTACGATCGGCGGAGATAAAGAGACCCAGTACTTC

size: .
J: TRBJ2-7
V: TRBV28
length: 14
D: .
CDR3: CANSFSGGGHEQYF
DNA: TGTGCCAACAGTTTCTCGGGGGGCGGACACGAGCAGTACTTC

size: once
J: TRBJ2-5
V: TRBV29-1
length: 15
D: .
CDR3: CSVVGRLMDQETQYF
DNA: TGCAGCGTGGTGGGTCGTTTAATGGACCAAGAGACCCAATACTTC

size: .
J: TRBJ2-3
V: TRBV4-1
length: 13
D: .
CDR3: CASIQAVGDPQYF
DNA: TGCGCAAGCATCCAGGCGGTAGGGGATCCCCAGTATTTT

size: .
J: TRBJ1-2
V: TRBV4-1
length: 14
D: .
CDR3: CASSQVGFNYGYAF
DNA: TGCGCCAGCAGCCAAGTCGGATTTAACTATGGCTACGCCTTC

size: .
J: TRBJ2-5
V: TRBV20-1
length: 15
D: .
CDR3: CSAIPDRVGQETQYF
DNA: TGCAGTGCTATACCGGACAGAGTGGGTCAAGAGACCCAGTACTTC

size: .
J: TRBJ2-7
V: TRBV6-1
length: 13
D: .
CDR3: CASSEEVKAEQYF
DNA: TGTGCCAGCAGTGAGGAAGTAAAGGCGGAACAGTACTTC

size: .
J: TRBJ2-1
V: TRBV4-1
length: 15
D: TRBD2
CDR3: CTSNQPTSGGAEQFF
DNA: TGCACCAGTAACCAACCCACTAGCGGAGGGGCTGAGCAGTTCTTC

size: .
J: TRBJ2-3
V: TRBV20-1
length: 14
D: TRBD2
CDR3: CSARPAGVPDTQYF
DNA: TGCAGTGCCAGGCCAGCGGGAGTCCCCGATACGCAGTATTTT

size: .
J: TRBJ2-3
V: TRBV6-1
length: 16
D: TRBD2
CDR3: CASYETLAGGRNTQYF
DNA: TGTGCCAGCTATGAGACCTTAGCGGGAGGGCGCAATACGCAGTATTTT

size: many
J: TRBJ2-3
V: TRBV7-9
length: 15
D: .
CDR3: CASSFLGGSTDTQYF
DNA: TGTGCCAGCAGCTTTCTCGGCGGGAGCACAGATACGCAGTATTTT

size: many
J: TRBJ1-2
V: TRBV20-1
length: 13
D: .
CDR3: CSASSVPGGGYTF
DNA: TGCAGTGCTAGCAGTGTTCCGGGGGGTGGCTACACCTTC

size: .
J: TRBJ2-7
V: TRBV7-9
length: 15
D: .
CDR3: CASSLALHGSPEQYF
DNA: TGTGCCAGCAGCTTAGCGCTGCATGGGTCGCCCGAGCAGTACTTC

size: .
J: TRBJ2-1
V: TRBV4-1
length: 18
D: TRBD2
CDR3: CASSLGTSGRASHNEHFF
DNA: TGCGCAAGCAGCCTCGGGACTAGCGGGAGGGCCTCCCACAATGAGCACTTCTTC

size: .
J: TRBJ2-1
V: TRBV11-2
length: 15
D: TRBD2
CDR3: CASNLEASGMAEPFF
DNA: TGTGCCAGCAACTTAGAAGCTAGCGGGATGGCTGAGCCGTTCTTC

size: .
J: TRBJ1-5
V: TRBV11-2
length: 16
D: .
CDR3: CSSSPVGYPLPGTQHF
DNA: TGTTCCAGCAGCCCGGTGGGTTACCCGCTTCCAGGTACGCAGCATTTT

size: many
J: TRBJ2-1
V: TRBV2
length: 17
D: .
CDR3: CASRDGTTAISYNEQFF
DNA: TGTGCCAGCAGGGACGGGACGACGGCAATCTCCTACAATGAGCAGTTCTTC

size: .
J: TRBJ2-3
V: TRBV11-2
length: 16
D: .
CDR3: CVSSARPVGRSDTQYF
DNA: TGTGTCAGCAGCGCTAGGCCCGTGGGGAGGTCAGATACGCAGTATTTT

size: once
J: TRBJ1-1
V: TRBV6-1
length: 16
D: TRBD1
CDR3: CVSSEVPGTGSTQAFF
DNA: TGTGTCAGCAGTGAGGTCCCCGGGACAGGGAGCACTCAAGCTTTCTTT

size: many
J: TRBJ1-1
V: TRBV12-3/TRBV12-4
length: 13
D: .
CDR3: CASSFKRNTEAFF
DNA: TGTGCCAGCAGTTTTAAACGGAACACTGAAGCTTTCTTT

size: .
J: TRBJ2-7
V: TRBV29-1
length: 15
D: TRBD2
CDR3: CRVAAGTSGRGEQYF
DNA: TGCAGGGTTGCCGCCGGGACTAGCGGTAGGGGTGAGCAGTACTTC

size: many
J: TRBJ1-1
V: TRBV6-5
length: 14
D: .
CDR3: CASSYGGANTGAFF
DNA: TGTGCCAGCAGTTACGGGGGGGCGAACACTGGAGCTTTCTTT